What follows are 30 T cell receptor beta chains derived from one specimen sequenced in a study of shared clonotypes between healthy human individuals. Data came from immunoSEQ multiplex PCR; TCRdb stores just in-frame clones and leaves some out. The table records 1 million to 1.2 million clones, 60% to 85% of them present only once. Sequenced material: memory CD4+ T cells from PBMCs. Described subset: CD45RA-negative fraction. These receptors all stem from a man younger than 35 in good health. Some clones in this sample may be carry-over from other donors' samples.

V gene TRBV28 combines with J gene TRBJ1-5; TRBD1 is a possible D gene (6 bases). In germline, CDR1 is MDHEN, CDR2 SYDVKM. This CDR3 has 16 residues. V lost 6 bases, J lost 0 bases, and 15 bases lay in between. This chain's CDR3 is CASSKTTGYSNQPQHF. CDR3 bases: TGTGCCAGCAGCAAAACGACAGGATATAGCAATCAGCCCCAGCATTTT.

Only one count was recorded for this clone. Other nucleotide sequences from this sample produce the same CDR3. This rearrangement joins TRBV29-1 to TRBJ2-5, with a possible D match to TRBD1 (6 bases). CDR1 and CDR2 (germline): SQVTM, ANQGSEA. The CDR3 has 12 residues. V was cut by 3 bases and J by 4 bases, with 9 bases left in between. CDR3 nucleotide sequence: TGCAGCGTTGAGGGGGCGGGAGAGACCCAGTACTTC. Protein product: CSVEGAGETQYF.

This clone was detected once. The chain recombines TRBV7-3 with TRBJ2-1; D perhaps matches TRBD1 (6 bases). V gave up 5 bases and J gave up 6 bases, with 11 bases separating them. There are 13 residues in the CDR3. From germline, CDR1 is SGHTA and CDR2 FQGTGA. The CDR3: CASSTGQTNEQFF. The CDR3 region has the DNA TGTGCCAGCAGCACAGGGCAGACCAATGAGCAGTTCTTC.

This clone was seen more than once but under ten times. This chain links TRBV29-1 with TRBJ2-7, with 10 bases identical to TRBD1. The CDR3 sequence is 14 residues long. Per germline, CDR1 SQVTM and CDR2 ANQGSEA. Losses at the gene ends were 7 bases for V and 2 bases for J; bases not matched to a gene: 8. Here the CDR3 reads CSAAGTGVPYEQYF. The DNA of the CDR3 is TGCAGCGCAGCCGGGACAGGGGTTCCCTACGAGCAGTACTTC.

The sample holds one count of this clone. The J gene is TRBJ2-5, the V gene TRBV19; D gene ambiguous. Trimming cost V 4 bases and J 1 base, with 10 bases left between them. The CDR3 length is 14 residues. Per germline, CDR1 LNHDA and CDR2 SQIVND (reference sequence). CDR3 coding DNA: TGTGCCAGTAGTAATAGTAGGGCCCAAGAGACCCAGTACTTC. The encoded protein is CASSNSRAQETQYF.

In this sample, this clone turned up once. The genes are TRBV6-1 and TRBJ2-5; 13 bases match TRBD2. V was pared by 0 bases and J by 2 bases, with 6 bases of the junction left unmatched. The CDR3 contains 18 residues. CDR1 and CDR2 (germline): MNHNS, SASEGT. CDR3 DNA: TGTGCCAGCAGTGAAGCGCCAGAGGGACTAGCGGGGCAAGAGACCCAGTACTTC. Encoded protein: CASSEAPEGLAGQETQYF.

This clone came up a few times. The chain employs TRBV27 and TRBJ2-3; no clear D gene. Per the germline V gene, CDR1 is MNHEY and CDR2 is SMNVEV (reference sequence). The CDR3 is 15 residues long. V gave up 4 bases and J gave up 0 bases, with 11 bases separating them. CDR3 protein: CASSSPLTSTDTQYF. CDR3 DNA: TGTGCCAGCAGTTCCCCGCTGACTAGCACAGATACGCAGTATTTT.

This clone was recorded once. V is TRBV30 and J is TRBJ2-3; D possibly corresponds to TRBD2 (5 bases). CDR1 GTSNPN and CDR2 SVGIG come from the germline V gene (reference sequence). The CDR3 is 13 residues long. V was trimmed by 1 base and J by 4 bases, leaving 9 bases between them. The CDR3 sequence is CAWSAGNADTQYF. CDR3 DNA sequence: TGTGCCTGGAGTGCGGGGAACGCAGATACGCAGTATTTT.

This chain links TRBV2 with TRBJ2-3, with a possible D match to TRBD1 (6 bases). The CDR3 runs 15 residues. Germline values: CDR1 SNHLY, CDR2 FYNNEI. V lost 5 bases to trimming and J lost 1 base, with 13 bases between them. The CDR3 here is CASSPGTSGTDTQYF. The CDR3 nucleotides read TGTGCCAGCAGTCCCGGGACATCGGGCACAGATACGCAGTATTTT.

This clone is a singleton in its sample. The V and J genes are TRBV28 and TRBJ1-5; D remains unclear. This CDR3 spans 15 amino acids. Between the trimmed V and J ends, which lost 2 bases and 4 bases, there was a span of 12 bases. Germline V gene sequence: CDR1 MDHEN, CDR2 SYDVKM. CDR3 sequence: CASSLAHMGNQPQHF. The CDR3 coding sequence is TGTGCCAGCAGTTTAGCCCACATGGGGAATCAGCCCCAGCATTTT.

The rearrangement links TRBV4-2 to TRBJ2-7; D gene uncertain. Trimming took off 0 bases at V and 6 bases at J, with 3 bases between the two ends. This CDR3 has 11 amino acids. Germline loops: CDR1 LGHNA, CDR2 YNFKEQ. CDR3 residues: CASSQDSEQYF. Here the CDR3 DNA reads TGTGCCAGCAGCCAAGATTCCGAGCAGTACTTC.

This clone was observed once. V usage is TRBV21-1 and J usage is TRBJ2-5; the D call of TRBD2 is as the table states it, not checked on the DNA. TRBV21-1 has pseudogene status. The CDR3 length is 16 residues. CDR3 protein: CASSRSGLAGAKTQYF. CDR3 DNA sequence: TGTGCCAGCAGCAGGAGCGGACTAGCGGGTGCCAAGACCCAGTACTTC.

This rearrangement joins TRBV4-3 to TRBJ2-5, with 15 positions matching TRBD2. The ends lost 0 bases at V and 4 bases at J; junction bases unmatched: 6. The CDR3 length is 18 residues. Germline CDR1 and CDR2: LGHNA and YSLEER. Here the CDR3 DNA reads TGCGCCAGCAGCCAAGATATGGGACTAGCGGGAGGTAGAGAGACCCAGTACTTC. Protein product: CASSQDMGLAGGRETQYF.

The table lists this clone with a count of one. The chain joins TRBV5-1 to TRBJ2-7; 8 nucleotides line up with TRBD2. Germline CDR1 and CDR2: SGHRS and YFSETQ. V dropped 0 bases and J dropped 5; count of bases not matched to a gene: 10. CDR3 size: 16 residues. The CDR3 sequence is CASSLGGTRGFDEQYF. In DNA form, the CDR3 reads TGCGCCAGCAGCTTGGGAGGGACTAGGGGTTTTGACGAGCAGTACTTC.

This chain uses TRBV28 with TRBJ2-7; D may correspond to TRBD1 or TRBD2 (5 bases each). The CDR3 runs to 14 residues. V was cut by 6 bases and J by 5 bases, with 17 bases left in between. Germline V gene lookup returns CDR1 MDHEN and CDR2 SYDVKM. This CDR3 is CASRSGTPLHEQYF. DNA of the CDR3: TGTGCCAGCAGGTCGGGGACCCCACTACACGAGCAGTACTTC.

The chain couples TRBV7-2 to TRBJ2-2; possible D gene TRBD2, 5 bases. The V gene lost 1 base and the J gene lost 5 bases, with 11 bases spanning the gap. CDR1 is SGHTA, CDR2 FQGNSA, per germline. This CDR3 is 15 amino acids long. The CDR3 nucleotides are TGTGCCAGCAGCTTAGACGGGCCGGGGACCGGGGAGCTGTTTTTT. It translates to CASSLDGPGTGELFF.

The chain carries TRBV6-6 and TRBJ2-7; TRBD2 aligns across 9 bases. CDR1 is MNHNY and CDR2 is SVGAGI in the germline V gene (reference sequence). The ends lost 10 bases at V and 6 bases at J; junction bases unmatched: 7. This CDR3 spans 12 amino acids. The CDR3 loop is CAISSAGGEQYF. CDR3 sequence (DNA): TGTGCCATCAGCTCAGCGGGAGGCGAGCAGTACTTC.

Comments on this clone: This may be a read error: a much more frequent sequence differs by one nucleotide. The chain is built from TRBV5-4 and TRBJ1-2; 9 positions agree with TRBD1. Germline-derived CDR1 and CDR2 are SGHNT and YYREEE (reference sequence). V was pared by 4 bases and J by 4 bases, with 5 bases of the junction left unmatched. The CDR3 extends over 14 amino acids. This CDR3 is CASSPDRGSYGYTF. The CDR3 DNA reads TGTGCCAGCAGCCCGGACAGGGGAAGCTATGGCTACACCTTC.

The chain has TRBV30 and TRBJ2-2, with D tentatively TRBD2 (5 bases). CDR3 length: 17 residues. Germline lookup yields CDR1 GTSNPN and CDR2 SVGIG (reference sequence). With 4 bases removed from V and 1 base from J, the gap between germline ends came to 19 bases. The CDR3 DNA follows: TGTGCCTGGAACCCGGCCTGGACTGGGAAGAACACCGGGGAGCTGTTTTTT. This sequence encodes CAWNPAWTGKNTGELFF.

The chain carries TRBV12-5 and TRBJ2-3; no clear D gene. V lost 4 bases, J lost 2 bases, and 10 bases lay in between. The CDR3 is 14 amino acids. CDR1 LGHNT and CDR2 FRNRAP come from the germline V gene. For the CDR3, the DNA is TGTGCTAGTGGTTCCCCTCATACCACAGATACGCAGTATTTT. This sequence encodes CASGSPHTTDTQYF.

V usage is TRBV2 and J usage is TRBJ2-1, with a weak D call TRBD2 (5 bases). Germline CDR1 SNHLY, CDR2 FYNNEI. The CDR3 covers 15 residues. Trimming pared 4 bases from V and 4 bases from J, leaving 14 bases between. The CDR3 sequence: CASSVGLAAYNEQFF. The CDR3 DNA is TGTGCCAGCAGTGTAGGGCTAGCTGCATACAATGAGCAGTTCTTC. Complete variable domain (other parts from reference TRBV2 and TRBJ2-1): EPEVTQTPSHQVTQMGQEVILRCVPISNHLYFYWYRQILGQKVEFLVSFYNNEISEKSEIFDDQFSVERPDGSNFTLKIRSTKLEDSAMYFCASSVGLAAYNEQFFGPGTRLTVL.

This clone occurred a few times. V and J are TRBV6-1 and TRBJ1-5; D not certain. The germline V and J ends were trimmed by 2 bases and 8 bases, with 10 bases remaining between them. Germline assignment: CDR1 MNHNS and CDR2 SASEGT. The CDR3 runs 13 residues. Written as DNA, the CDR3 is TGTGCCAGCAGTGAACGATGGGAAAAGCCCCAGCATTTT. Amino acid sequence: CASSERWEKPQHF.

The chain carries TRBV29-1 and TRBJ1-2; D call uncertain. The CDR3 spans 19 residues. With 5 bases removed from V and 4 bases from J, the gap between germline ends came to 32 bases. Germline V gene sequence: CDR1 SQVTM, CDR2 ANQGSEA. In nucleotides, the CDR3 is TGCAGCGTTCGAGGTTCTGGGCTTTCAACATCCCTTACTTCCTATGGCTACACCTTC. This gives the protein CSVRGSGLSTSLTSYGYTF.

The CDR3 DNA sequence: TGTGCCATCAGTGCCGAGGGGACAGATACGCAGTATTTT. The encoded protein is CAISAEGTDTQYF. This chain links TRBV10-3 with TRBJ2-3; either TRBD1 or TRBD2 may supply D (5 bases each). The ends were cut back, 4 bases at V and 3 bases at J, with 8 bases in the middle. CDR1 and CDR2 (germline): ENHRY, SYGVKD. The CDR3 contains 13 residues.

This chain's CDR3 is CASSLVQGGRTFTDTQYF. The DNA of the CDR3 is TGTGCCAGCAGCTTAGTACAGGGCGGGAGGACATTTACAGATACGCAGTATTTT. The chain is built from TRBV7-9 and TRBJ2-3; 8 bases match TRBD2. CDR1 and CDR2 from the germline V gene are SEHNR and FQNEAQ (reference sequence). This CDR3 contains 18 residues. V shed 1 base and J 3 bases; nucleotides not matched to a gene: 12.

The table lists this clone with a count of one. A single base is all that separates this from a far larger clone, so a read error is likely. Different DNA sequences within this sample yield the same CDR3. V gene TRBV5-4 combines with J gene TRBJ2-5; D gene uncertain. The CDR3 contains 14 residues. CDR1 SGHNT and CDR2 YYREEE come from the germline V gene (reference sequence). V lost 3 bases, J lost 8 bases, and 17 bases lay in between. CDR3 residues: CASSSLGNEETQYF. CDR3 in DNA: TGTGCCAGCAGCTCCCTAGGAAATGAGGAAACCCAGTACTTC.

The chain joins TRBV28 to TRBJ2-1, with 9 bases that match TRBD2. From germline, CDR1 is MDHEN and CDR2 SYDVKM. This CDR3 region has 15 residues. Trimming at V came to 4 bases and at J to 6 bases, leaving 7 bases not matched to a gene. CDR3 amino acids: CASSSSSGKFNEQFF. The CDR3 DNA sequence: TGTGCCAGCAGTTCTTCTAGCGGGAAATTCAATGAGCAGTTCTTC.

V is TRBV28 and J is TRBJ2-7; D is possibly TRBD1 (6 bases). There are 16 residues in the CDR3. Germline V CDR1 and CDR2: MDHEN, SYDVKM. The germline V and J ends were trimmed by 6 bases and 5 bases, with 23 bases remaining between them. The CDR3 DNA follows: TGTGCCAGCAGACGTTTGGGGGCAGCAGGGGCCCACGAGCAGTACTTC. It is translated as CASRRLGAAGAHEQYF. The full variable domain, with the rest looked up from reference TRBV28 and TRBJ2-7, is DVKVTQSSRYLVKRTGEKVFLECVQDMDHENMFWYRQDPGLGLRLIYFSYDVKMKEKGDIPEGYSVSREKKERFSLILESASTNQTSMYLCASRRLGAAGAHEQYFGPGTRLTVT.

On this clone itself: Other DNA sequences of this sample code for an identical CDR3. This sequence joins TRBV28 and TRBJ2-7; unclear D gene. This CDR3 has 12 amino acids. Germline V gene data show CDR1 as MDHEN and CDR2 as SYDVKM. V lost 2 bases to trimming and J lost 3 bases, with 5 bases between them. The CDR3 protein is CASSLVGYEQYF. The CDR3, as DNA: TGTGCCAGCAGTTTAGTAGGCTACGAGCAGTACTTC.

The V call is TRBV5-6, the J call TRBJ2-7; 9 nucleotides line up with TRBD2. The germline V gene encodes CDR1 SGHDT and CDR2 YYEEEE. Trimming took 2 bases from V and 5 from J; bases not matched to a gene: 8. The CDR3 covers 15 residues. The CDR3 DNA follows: TGTGCCAGCAGCTTCCTCGGGACTAGCTTCCACGAGCAGTACTTC. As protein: CASSFLGTSFHEQYF.